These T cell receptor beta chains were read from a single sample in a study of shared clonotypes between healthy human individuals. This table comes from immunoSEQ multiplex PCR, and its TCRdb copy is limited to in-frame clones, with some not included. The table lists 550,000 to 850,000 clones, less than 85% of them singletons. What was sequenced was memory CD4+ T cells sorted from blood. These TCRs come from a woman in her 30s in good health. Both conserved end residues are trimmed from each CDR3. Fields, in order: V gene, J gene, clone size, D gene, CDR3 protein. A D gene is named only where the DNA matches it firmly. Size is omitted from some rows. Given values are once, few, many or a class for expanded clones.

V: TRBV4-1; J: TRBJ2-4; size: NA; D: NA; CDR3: ASSQPGAKNIQY
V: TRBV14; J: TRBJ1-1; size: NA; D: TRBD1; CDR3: ASSHKIGTGNTEAF
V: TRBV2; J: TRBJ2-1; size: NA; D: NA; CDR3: ASSAGIDEQF
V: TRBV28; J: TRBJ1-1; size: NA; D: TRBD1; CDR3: ASSFLRQGEDTEAF
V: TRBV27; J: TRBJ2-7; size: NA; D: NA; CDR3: ASSLVGDEQY
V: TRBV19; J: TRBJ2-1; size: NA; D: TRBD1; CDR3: ASSIIGQGDHNEQF
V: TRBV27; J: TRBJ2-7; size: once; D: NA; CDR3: ASSLYNKVYEQY
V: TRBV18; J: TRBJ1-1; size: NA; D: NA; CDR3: ASSPSVKNTEAF
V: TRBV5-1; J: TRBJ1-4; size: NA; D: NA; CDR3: ASSGGGGNEKLF
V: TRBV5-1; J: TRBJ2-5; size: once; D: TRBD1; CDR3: ASSIQGAGETQY
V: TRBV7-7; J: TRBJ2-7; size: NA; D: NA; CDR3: ASSSMGDGEQY
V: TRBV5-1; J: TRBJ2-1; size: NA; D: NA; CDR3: ASRIGGTAYNEQF
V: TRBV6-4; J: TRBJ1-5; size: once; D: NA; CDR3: ASKQIPHPSNQPQH
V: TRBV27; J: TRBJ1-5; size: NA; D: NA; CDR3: ASSPNPYTREGQPQH
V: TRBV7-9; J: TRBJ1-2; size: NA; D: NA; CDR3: ASSLKALGQFLNYGYT
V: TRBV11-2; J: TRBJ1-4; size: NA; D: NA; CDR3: ASSLGGQSFEKLF
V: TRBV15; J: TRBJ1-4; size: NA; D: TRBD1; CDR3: ATSRGQGNEKLF
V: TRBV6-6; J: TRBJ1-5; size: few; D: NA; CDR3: ASSYSPNQPQH
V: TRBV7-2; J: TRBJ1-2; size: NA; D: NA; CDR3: ASNAHRDYGYT
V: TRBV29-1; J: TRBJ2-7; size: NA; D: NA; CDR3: SGLKAESYEQY
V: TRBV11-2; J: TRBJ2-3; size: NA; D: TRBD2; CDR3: ASSWGLAGVADTQY
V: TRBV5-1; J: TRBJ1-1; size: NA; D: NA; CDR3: ASALTQTNTEAF
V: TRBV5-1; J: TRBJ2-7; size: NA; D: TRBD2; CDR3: ASSLVASGSGEQY
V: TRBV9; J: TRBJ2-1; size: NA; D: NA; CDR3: ASSVAGPSTGEQF
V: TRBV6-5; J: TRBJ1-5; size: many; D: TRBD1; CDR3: ASSRTGGNQPQH
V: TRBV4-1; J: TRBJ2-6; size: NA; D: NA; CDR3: ASSQGGNSFYSGANVLT
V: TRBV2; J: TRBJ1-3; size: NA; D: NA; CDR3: ASSDNSGNTIY
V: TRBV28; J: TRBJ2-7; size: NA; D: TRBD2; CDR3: ASTGGGLAGGPPSYEQY
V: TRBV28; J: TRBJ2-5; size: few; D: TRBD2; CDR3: ASRLAGEETQY